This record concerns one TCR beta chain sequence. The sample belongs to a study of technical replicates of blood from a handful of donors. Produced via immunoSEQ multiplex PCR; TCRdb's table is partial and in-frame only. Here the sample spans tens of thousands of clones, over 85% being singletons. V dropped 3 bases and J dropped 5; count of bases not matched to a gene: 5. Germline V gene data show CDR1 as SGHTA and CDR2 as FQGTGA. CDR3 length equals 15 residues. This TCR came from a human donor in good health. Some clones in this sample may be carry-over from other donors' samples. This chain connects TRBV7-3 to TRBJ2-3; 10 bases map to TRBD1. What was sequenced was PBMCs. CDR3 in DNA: TGTGCCAGCAGCTTGACAGGGGGCGCAGGAGATACGCAGTATTTT. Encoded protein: CASSLTGGAGDTQYF.